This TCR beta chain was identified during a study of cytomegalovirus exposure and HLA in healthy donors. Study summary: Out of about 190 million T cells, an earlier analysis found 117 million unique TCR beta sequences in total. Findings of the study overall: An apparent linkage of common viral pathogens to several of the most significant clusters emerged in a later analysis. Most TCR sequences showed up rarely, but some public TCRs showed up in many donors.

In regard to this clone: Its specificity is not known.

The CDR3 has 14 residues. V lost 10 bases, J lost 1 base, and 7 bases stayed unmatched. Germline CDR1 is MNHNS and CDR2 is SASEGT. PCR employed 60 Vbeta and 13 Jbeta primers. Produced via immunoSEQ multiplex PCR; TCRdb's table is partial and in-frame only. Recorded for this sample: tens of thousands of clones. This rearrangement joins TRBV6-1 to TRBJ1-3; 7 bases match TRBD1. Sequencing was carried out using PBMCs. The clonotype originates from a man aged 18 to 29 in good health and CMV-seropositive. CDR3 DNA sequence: TGTGCCATGCAGATGACAGGGTCTGGAAACACCATATATTTT. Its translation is CAMQMTGSGNTIYF.